This entry lists 15 T cell receptor beta chains sequenced from one sample in a study of radiation and T cells in renal cell carcinoma. Time point here: blood 4 weeks post-SBRT, at nephrectomy. Treatment: 15 Gy SBRT to primary tumor, nephrectomy 4 weeks later. Profiling relied on immunoSEQ multiplex PCR, and the TCRdb table lists in-frame clones only, not all of them. The table lists about 86,000 clones, approximately 80% of them singletons. Sequencing was performed on blood, taken from a patient whose treatment included radiotherapy and nephrectomy. The source of these receptors is a man aged 50-59 years with renal cell carcinoma.

The chain combines TRBV28 with TRBJ2-7; a weak D match, TRBD2 (5 bases). The CDR3 sequence is 16 residues long. V was cut by 6 bases and J by 0 bases, with 18 bases left in between. Germline V gene sequence: CDR1 MDHEN, CDR2 SYDVKM. CDR3 nucleotides: TGTGCCAGCAGCCTCGTAGGGAGCAGGAGCTCCTACGAGCAGTACTTC. Its protein product is CASSLVGSRSSYEQYF.

The chain combines TRBV4-1 with TRBJ2-1; TRBD2 aligns across 8 bases. V shed 3 bases and J 9 bases; nucleotides not matched to a gene: 10. The CDR3 runs 15 residues. CDR1 and CDR2 from the germline V gene are MGHRA and YSYEKL. Here the CDR3 DNA reads TGCGCCAGCAGCCACCCCTCGGGGGGGGGAAGTGAGCAGTTCTTC. Its translation is CASSHPSGGGSEQFF.

The chain carries TRBV5-6 and TRBJ1-5, with D uncertain. This CDR3 comprises 17 residues. Looked up from germline, CDR1 is SGHDT and CDR2 is YYEEEE. The germline V and J ends were trimmed by 3 bases and 0 bases, with 16 bases remaining between them. The CDR3 here is CASSSIGLPYSNQPQHF. The CDR3 DNA follows: TGTGCCAGCAGCTCCATTGGACTGCCTTATAGCAATCAGCCCCAGCATTTT.

The V gene is TRBV7-9, the J gene TRBJ2-7, with TRBD1 as a possible D gene (6 bases). The CDR3 spans 14 residues. V was clipped by 3 bases and J by 6 bases, with 15 bases between them. Germline values: CDR1 SEHNR, CDR2 FQNEAQ (reference sequence). Written as DNA, the CDR3 is TGTGCCAGCAGCTTTTACAGGGTCTCGGGCGAGCAGTACTTC. Encoded protein: CASSFYRVSGEQYF.

The genes are TRBV15 and TRBJ2-3, with 11 bases identical to TRBD2. Germline lookup yields CDR1 LNHNV and CDR2 YYDKDF (reference sequence). The CDR3 contains 15 residues. V was pared by 3 bases and J by 3 bases, with 2 bases of the junction left unmatched. CDR3 sequence reads: CATSSSGRGTDTQYF. The DNA of the CDR3 is TGTGCCACCAGCAGTAGCGGGAGGGGGACAGATACGCAGTATTTT.

The rearrangement uses TRBV7-6 and TRBJ2-1; possibly TRBD2 for D (6 bases). The germline gives CDR1 SGHVS, CDR2 FNYEAQ. Trimming cost V 2 bases and J 4 bases, with 15 bases left between them. The CDR3 spans 16 residues. CDR3 region: CASSLRVAGYYNEQFF. In DNA form, the CDR3 reads TGTGCCAGCAGCTTAAGGGTGGCGGGGTATTACAATGAGCAGTTCTTC.

The rearrangement uses TRBV18 and TRBJ1-2; D remains ambiguous. Germline-derived CDR1 and CDR2 are KGHSH and LQKENI. This CDR3 spans 16 amino acids. The V and J ends lost 0 bases and 8 bases respectively, with 19 bases between them. CDR3 DNA: TGTGCCAGCTCACCACCGGGAGCTGACGACGCTTCAGGCTACACCTTC. Its translation is CASSPPGADDASGYTF. Full variable domain (rest looked up from reference TRBV18 and TRBJ1-2): NAGVMQNPRHLVRRRGQEARLRCSPMKGHSHVYWYRQLPEEGLKFMVYLQKENIIDESGMPKERFSAEFPKEGPSILRIQQVVRGDSAAYFCASSPPGADDASGYTFGSGTRLTVV.

V is TRBV4-1 and J is TRBJ2-1; 9 nucleotides line up with TRBD1. CDR1 is MGHRA and CDR2 is YSYEKL in the germline V gene. This CDR3 has 16 amino acids. The trim removed 3 bases at V and 7 bases at J, leaving 10 bases unmatched. The CDR3 is CASSHTGQGLANEQFF. Here the CDR3 DNA reads TGCGCCAGCAGCCACACGGGACAGGGTCTTGCTAATGAGCAGTTCTTC.

The rearrangement joins TRBV19 to TRBJ2-7; either TRBD1 or TRBD2 may fit D (5 bases each). Germline CDR1 reads LNHDA; CDR2 reads SQIVND (reference sequence). The ends were cut back, 7 bases at V and 1 base at J, with 17 bases in the middle. This CDR3 has 15 residues. This CDR3 is CASKAGARGSYEQYF. CDR3 in DNA: TGTGCCAGTAAAGCCGGGGCCCGAGGGTCCTACGAGCAGTACTTC. The full variable domain, with the rest looked up from reference TRBV19 and TRBJ2-7, is DGGITQSPKYLFRKEGQNVTLSCEQNLNHDAMYWYRQDPGQGLRLIYYSQIVNDFQKGDIAEGYSVSREKKESFPLTVTSAQKNPTAFYLCASKAGARGSYEQYFGPGTRLTVT.

This clone was observed a single time. The genes are TRBV7-9 and TRBJ2-5; possible D gene TRBD1, 6 bases. The CDR3 spans 19 residues. Germline loops: CDR1 SEHNR, CDR2 FQNEAQ (reference sequence). V gave up 5 bases and J gave up 2 bases, with 27 bases separating them. DNA of the CDR3: TGTGCCAGCAGCCGGCCAACAGGGCAAAGGCGTCCAACGCAAGAGACCCAGTACTTC. This codes for CASSRPTGQRRPTQETQYF.

The chain carries TRBV12-2 and TRBJ1-5; TRBD1 reflects the table's D call only, with no check against the DNA. TRBV12-2 is a pseudogene locus. The CDR3 runs 15 residues. CDR3 region: CASRLICRTVLPQHF. DNA for the CDR3: TGTGCAAGTCGCTTAATTTGTCGTACAGTATTGCCCCAGCATTTT.

V is TRBV5-1 and J is TRBJ1-5; tentatively, D is TRBD1 (5 bases). This CDR3 region has 15 residues. The germline CDR1 and CDR2 sequences are SGHRS and YFSETQ. V gave up 5 bases and J gave up 2 bases, with 14 bases separating them. CDR3 residues: CASSFAGGGNQPQHF. CDR3 sequence (DNA): TGCGCCAGCAGTTTCGCGGGGGGAGGCAATCAGCCCCAGCATTTT.

This chain links TRBV19 with TRBJ2-5; D call uncertain. This CDR3 is built from 14 residues. The germline V and J ends were trimmed by 2 bases and 2 bases, with 9 bases remaining between them. Germline V CDR1 and CDR2: LNHDA, SQIVND (reference sequence). In nucleotides, the CDR3 is TGTGCCAGTAGTATAACCCAGGCTCAAGAGACCCAGTACTTC. This gives the protein CASSITQAQETQYF.

This clone was counted a single time. The J gene is TRBJ2-7, the V gene TRBV6-6; D is ambiguous. The CDR3 consists of 13 residues. The germline gives CDR1 MNHNY, CDR2 SVGAGI (reference sequence). V gave up 5 bases and J gave up 2 bases, with 10 bases separating them. The CDR3 here is CASSNPETYEQYF. DNA for the CDR3: TGTGCCAGCAGTAATCCAGAGACCTACGAGCAGTACTTC.

This sequence joins TRBV15 and TRBJ2-7; 11 nucleotides match TRBD2. The V gene end was trimmed by 1 base and the J gene end by 4 bases; junction bases not matched to a gene: 3. Germline lookup yields CDR1 LNHNV and CDR2 YYDKDF (reference sequence). The CDR3 consists of 15 residues. CDR3 sequence reads: CATSRGTSGSYEQYF. DNA of the CDR3: TGTGCCACCAGCAGAGGAACTAGCGGGAGTTACGAGCAGTACTTC.